This T cell receptor beta chain was sequenced in a study of blood T cell repertoires in COVID-19. For the study at large: Sites in the United States, Italy and Spain provided acute and convalescent COVID-19 samples. PBMCs, B-cell-depleted T cells, or T cells were the source of the cDNA or gDNA that made up the material.

Source study methods: Amplified reference gene primers provided the basis for estimating nucleated cell counts. Repertoires were generated with immunoSEQ multiplex PCR, while TCRdb's copy carries only in-frame clones and drops some. V, J and clone size reflect that table, while D and trimming were determined from the DNA. The table includes 200,000 to 250,000 clones, roughly nine tenths detected once. The germline V and J ends were trimmed by 5 bases and 1 base, with 23 bases remaining between them. The CDR3 totals 18 residues. Germline values: CDR1 LNHDA, CDR2 SQIVND (reference sequence). This TCR came from a young woman who had recovered from COVID-19. Specimen: peripheral blood. The chain couples TRBV19 to TRBJ2-5; possibly TRBD2 for D (6 bases). As DNA, the CDR3 is TGTGCCAGTAGTCCTATCGCGGGGAACCTTATCCTCCAAGAGACCCAGTACTTC. Residues: CASSPIAGNLILQETQYF.